The next 4 T cell receptor beta chains were all read from a single sample in a study of T cells after yellow fever vaccination. TCRdb called the 5' RACE reads again in MiXCR, with one record for every CDR3 protein. The repertoire holds 300,000 or so distinct CDR3 sequences, with 3% to 4.5% as singletons. The sample in question was PBMCs, obtained 5 days after the yellow fever booster vaccination. These receptors came from a man aged 18 to 30 who received the YFV17D yellow fever vaccine.

This clonotype showed up just a few times. The chain is built from TRBV5-6 and TRBJ2-4; the D is unclear. The V gene lost 5 bases and the J gene lost 1 base, with 16 bases spanning the gap. Germline V lookup: CDR1 SGHDT, CDR2 YYEEEE. The CDR3 is 16 residues long. DNA for the CDR3: TGTGCCAGCAGTCCGGGCCCGGAAGGGGCCAAAAACATTCAGTACTTC. Amino acid sequence: CASSPGPEGAKNIQYF. The full variable domain, rest sourced from reference TRBV5-6 and TRBJ2-4, is DAGVTQSPTHLIKTRGQQVTLRCSPKSGHDTVSWYQQALGQGPQFIFQYYEEEERQRGNFPDRFSGHQFPNYSSELNVNALLLGDSALYLCASSPGPEGAKNIQYFGAGTRLSVL.

This clonotype appeared a few times. The CDR3 DNA reads TGCGCCAGCAGTTCCCTGGATAATTCACCCCTCCACTTT. It codes for CASSSLDNSPLHF. The genes are TRBV5-1 and TRBJ1-6, with unresolved D. The germline CDR1 and CDR2 sequences are SGHRS and YFSETQ. The CDR3 covers 13 residues. The V gene lost 5 bases and the J gene lost 5 bases, with 8 bases spanning the gap.

This clonotype was counted a few times. The chain recombines TRBV4-1 with TRBJ2-7; D gene uncertain. The CDR3 covers 14 residues. Between the trimmed V and J ends, which lost 2 bases and 4 bases, there was a span of 12 bases. Germline lookup yields CDR1 MGHRA and CDR2 YSYEKL. The CDR3 loop reads CASSQTQASYEQYF. CDR3 DNA sequence: TGCGCCAGCAGCCAAACCCAGGCGTCATACGAGCAGTACTTC.

This clonotype was counted ten times or more. The chain uses TRBV9 and TRBJ2-4; no clear D. The germline V gene has CDR1 SGDLS and CDR2 YYNGEE. V dropped 3 bases and J dropped 7 bases, with 14 bases sitting between them. CDR3 length: 14 amino acids. Here the CDR3 DNA reads TGTGCCAGCAGCGGGCGGTCCGGTCCGAACATTCAGTACTTC. Protein sequence: CASSGRSGPNIQYF.